Listed below are T cell receptor beta chains from one sample, sequenced in a study of T cells in Graves' hyperthyroidism and ophthalmopathy. TCRdb itself ran the multiplex PCR reads through MiXCR, one entry per CDR3 protein. The sample carries a few hundred thousand distinct CDR3 sequences, approximately 15% recorded once. The source material was blood. The receptors were sampled from a woman between 25 and 40 years old with Graves' hyperthyroidism. Each CDR3 is given with its conserved first and last residue. The order of the fields is D gene, clone size, J gene, V gene, CDR3 protein, CDR3 DNA. A D gene is named only where the DNA matches it firmly. The size of a clone is reported for some rows only, either as once, few or many, or as a class for expanded clones.

>-|few|TRBJ2-1|TRBV19
CASSSRAYNEQFF
TGTGCCAGTAGTAGCAGGGCCTACAATGAGCAGTTCTTC
>-|few|TRBJ2-1|TRBV29-1
CSVVARDGSYNEQFF
TGCAGCGTTGTAGCGCGGGATGGCTCCTACAATGAGCAGTTCTTC
>-|many|TRBJ2-1|TRBV7-2
CASSSDLYNEQFF
TGTGCCAGCAGCTCGGACCTCTACAATGAGCAGTTCTTC
>-|many|TRBJ2-3|TRBV6-1
CASRGWGGSTDTQYF
TGTGCCAGCAGGGGATGGGGCGGTAGCACAGATACGCAGTATTTT
>TRBD1|-|TRBJ2-2|TRBV9
CASSDRDRENTGELFF
TGTGCCAGCAGCGACCGGGACAGGGAGAACACCGGGGAGCTGTTTTTT
>TRBD1|many|TRBJ1-2|TRBV2
CATGQGNYGYTF
TGTGCCACCGGACAGGGAAACTATGGCTACACCTTC
>-|-|TRBJ2-2|TRBV27
CASSFLQTAPGELFF
TGTGCCAGCAGTTTTCTCCAAACAGCCCCCGGGGAGCTGTTTTTT
>TRBD1|-|TRBJ1-3|TRBV10-3
CAISPDRDPGNTIYF
TGTGCCATCAGTCCGGACAGGGACCCTGGAAACACCATATATTTT
>-|-|TRBJ2-3|TRBV6-1
CASRATTDTQYF
TGTGCCAGCAGGGCGACTACAGATACGCAGTATTTT
>TRBD2|-|TRBJ2-1|TRBV24-1
CATSQGLAGGPSYNEQFF
TGTGCCACCAGTCAGGGACTAGCGGGAGGGCCCTCCTACAATGAGCAGTTCTTC
>-|many|TRBJ1-1|TRBV28
CASSSIMNTEAFF
TGTGCCAGCAGCTCTATTATGAACACTGAAGCTTTCTTT
>-|many|TRBJ2-3|TRBV20-1
CSARRLAPTHPDTQYF
TGCAGTGCTAGGAGGTTGGCACCAACGCATCCAGATACGCAGTATTTT
>TRBD2|many|TRBJ2-2|TRBV12-3/TRBV12-4
CASSPASGAVTGELFF
TGTGCCAGCAGCCCAGCTAGCGGGGCGGTCACCGGGGAGCTGTTTTTT
>TRBD2|many|TRBJ2-1|TRBV12-3/TRBV12-4
CASSFVMTSGNSYNEQFF
TGTGCCAGCAGTTTCGTGATGACTAGCGGGAACTCCTACAATGAGCAGTTCTTC
>-|-|TRBJ1-5|TRBV20-1
CSASPDFGQPQHF
TGCAGTGCTAGTCCGGATTTCGGGCAGCCCCAGCATTTT
>TRBD2|many|TRBJ2-3|TRBV6-1
CASSRGTSGSRDTQYF
TGTGCCAGCAGTCGCGGGACTAGCGGGAGTCGGGATACGCAGTATTTT
>-|many|TRBJ1-4|TRBV3-1
CASSQGLVTTNEKLFF
TGTGCCAGCAGCCAAGGCTTGGTTACAACTAATGAAAAACTGTTTTTT
>-|-|TRBJ2-7|TRBV29-1
CSGRTARYEQYF
TGCAGCGGACGGACAGCGCGCTACGAGCAGTACTTC
>TRBD1|many|TRBJ1-2|TRBV6-5
CASSYSLQGGYGYTF
TGTGCCAGCAGTTACTCGTTACAGGGGGGGTATGGCTACACCTTC
>TRBD1|few|TRBJ1-2|TRBV6-2/TRBV6-3
CASRPDRGPRRNYGYTF
TGTGCCAGCAGACCCGACAGGGGGCCGAGAAGAAACTATGGCTACACCTTC
>TRBD1|-|TRBJ2-2|TRBV7-6
CASSLTQGAGELFF
TGTGCCAGCAGCTTAACCCAGGGGGCCGGGGAGCTGTTTTTT
>TRBD1|few|TRBJ2-3|TRBV5-1
CASSLGTGVWDTQYF
TGCGCCAGCAGCTTGGGGACAGGGGTATGGGATACGCAGTATTTT
>TRBD1|many|TRBJ1-1|TRBV5-1
CASSLVVTGVAFF
TGCGCCAGCAGCTTGGTTGTGACAGGGGTAGCTTTCTTT
>TRBD1|many|TRBJ2-7|TRBV13
CASSRTGESYEQYF
TGTGCCAGCAGCCGGACAGGGGAGAGCTACGAGCAGTACTTC
>-|few|TRBJ1-1|TRBV5-1
CASSPIPRGDEAFF
TGCGCCAGCAGCCCTATCCCAAGAGGGGATGAAGCTTTCTTT
>TRBD1|many|TRBJ1-2|TRBV2
CASSERRTGSYGYTF
TGTGCCAGCAGTGAAAGGAGGACAGGGAGCTATGGCTACACCTTC
>-|many|TRBJ2-1|TRBV13
CASSLGPVGESSYNEQFF
TGTGCCAGCAGCTTGGGACCCGTTGGGGAGAGCTCCTACAATGAGCAGTTCTTC
>-|-|TRBJ2-7|TRBV10-3
CATQTAYEQYF
TGTGCCACCCAGACAGCCTACGAGCAGTACTTC
>TRBD1|-|TRBJ2-3|TRBV28
CASSNRPGTGLSSIDTQYF
TGTGCCAGCAGTAACCGTCCCGGGACAGGGCTATCCTCGATTGATACGCAGTATTTT
>-|many|TRBJ2-1|TRBV29-1
CSVEGDLDNEQFF
TGCAGCGTTGAAGGGGATTTGGACAATGAGCAGTTCTTC
>-|few|TRBJ1-6|TRBV20-1
CSASLTEHNSPLHF
TGCAGTGCTAGTTTGACAGAACATAATTCACCCCTCCACTTT
>TRBD2|few|TRBJ2-2|TRBV6-2/TRBV6-3
CASSDPGLAGGLSTGELFF
TGTGCCAGCAGTGACCCGGGACTAGCGGGAGGGCTAAGCACCGGGGAGCTGTTTTTT
>-|many|TRBJ1-5|TRBV12-3/TRBV12-4
CASSPGYKPQHF
TGTGCCAGCAGTCCAGGGTACAAGCCCCAGCATTTT
>-|many|TRBJ1-2|TRBV3-1
CASSRGGPSESHTF
TGTGCCAGCAGCCGCGGAGGACCGTCGGAGTCCCACACCTTC
>-|many|TRBJ2-1|TRBV6-5
CASSYWRSSYNEQFF
TGTGCCAGCAGTTACTGGCGTAGCTCCTACAATGAGCAGTTCTTC
>TRBD1|many|TRBJ2-5|TRBV7-2
CASSWGTGIETQYF
TGTGCCAGCAGTTGGGGGACAGGGATCGAGACCCAGTACTTC
>TRBD2|-|TRBJ2-1|TRBV20-1
CSAGSSGRAVDEQFF
TGCAGTGCCGGGTCTAGCGGGAGGGCCGTGGATGAGCAGTTCTTC
>-|many|TRBJ2-3|TRBV6-1
CASRTAGASEDTQYF
TGTGCCAGCAGGACCGCAGGGGCCTCAGAAGATACGCAGTATTTT
>-|many|TRBJ2-5|TRBV7-2
CASSLRGFQETQYF
TGTGCCAGCAGCTTACGGGGATTTCAAGAGACCCAGTACTTC
>-|many|TRBJ1-1|TRBV12-3/TRBV12-4
CASSLVAGSAFF
TGTGCCAGCAGTTTAGTTGCGGGATCAGCTTTCTTT
>-|many|TRBJ2-7|TRBV5-6
CASSLWGKYEQYF
TGTGCCAGCAGCTTGTGGGGGAAGTACGAGCAGTACTTC
>-|-|TRBJ2-3|TRBV6-1
CASRDRYAVPTDTQYF
TGTGCCAGCAGGGACCGATACGCCGTTCCCACAGATACGCAGTATTTT